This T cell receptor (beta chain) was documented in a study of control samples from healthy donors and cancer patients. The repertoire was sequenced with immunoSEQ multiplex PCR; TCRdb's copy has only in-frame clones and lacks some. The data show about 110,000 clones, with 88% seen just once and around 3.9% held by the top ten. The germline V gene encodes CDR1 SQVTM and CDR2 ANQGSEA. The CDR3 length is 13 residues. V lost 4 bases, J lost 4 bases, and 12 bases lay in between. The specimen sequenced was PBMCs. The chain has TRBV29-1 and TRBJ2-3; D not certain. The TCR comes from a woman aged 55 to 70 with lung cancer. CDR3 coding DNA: TGCAGCGTTGGCCCAGACCTCGCAGATACGCAGTATTTT. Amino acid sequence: CSVGPDLADTQYF.